Each of the 4 T cell receptor beta chains below was sequenced from the same sample in a study of CD8+ T cells in alopecia areata. cDNA reverse transcribed from extracted RNA served as the sequencing template. Data came from immunoSEQ multiplex PCR; TCRdb stores just in-frame clones and leaves some out. The table has around 200,000 clones, roughly 60% seen once. The material was CD4+ T cells sorted from blood, obtained at week 0. The source is a human donor with alopecia areata.

The V call is TRBV19, the J call TRBJ2-1; 15 nucleotides line up with TRBD2. The CDR3 sequence is 17 residues long. CDR1 and CDR2 from the germline V gene are LNHDA and SQIVND (reference sequence). J gave up 4 bases and V 4 bases, and 5 bases lay outside the gene matches. CDR3 coding DNA: TGTGCCAGTAGTAGGACTAGCGGGGGGGCCGCTTACAATGAGCAGTTCTTC. Translated, it gives CASSRTSGGAAYNEQFF.

This clone has more than one count but fewer than ten. V gene TRBV11-2 combines with J gene TRBJ2-1; a weak D match, TRBD2 (6 bases). Germline V CDR1 and CDR2: SGHAT, FQNNGV. Trimming stripped 3 bases from V and 0 bases from J, with 6 bases between. This CDR3 spans 14 amino acids. CDR3 bases: TGTGCCAGCAGCTTCGGGAGCTCCTACAATGAGCAGTTCTTC. This translates into CASSFGSSYNEQFF.

The chain uses TRBV30 and TRBJ1-6; 7 bases agree with TRBD1. The trim removed 3 bases at V and 6 bases at J, leaving 8 bases unmatched. The CDR3 is 15 residues long. The germline gives CDR1 GTSNPN, CDR2 SVGIG (reference sequence). The CDR3 DNA sequence: TGTGCCTGGAGCCTCGGGACAGCCGCTAATTCACCCCTCCACTTT. Its protein product is CAWSLGTAANSPLHF.

Only one count was recorded for this clone. The V call is TRBV4-1, the J call TRBJ1-1, with 9 bases matching TRBD1. In germline, CDR1 is MGHRA, CDR2 YSYEKL. The length of the CDR3 is 14 residues. Trimming removed 4 bases from V and 8 bases from J; junction bases left unmatched: 8. The CDR3 DNA sequence: TGCGCCAGCAGCCCAGGTGCTACAGGGGGCGAAGCTTTCTTT. As protein: CASSPGATGGEAFF.